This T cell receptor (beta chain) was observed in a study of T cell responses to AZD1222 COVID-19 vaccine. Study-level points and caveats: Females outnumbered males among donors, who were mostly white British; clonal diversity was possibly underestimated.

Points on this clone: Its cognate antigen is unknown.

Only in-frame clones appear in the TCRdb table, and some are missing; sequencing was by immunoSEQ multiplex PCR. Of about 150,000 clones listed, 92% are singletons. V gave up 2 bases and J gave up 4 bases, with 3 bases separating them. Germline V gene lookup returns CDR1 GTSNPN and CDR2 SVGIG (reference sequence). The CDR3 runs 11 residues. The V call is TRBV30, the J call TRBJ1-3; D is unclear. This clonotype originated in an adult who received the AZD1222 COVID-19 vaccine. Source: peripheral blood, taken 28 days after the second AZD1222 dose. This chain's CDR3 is CAWSIGNTIYF. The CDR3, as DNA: TGTGCCTGGAGTATAGGAAACACCATATATTTT.